This entry lists 9 T cell receptor beta chains sequenced from one sample in a study of beta chain features in type 1 diabetes. Study-wide points: TCRB CDR3 length was moderately but significantly reduced in all four CD4+ subsets of Type 1 diabetes patients.

Since all of the isolated RNA was reverse transcribed, expressed TCRB transcripts were what got sequenced. The table came from immunoSEQ multiplex PCR; TCRdb's copy has only in-frame clones and leaves some out. The sample holds 50,000 to 55,000 clones; 55% to 70% are singletons and the top ten take 0.25% to 0.35%. Which antigens these TCRs recognize remains unknown. The sequenced sample was stem cell memory CD4+ T cells from blood. The source is a woman aged 25 to 39 with type 1 diabetes.

The sample holds a few counts of this clone. The CDR3 DNA reads TGTGCCTGGAGTCTCCGGGACAGACCTCGCTACACCTTC. Translation: CAWSLRDRPRYTF. V usage is TRBV30 and J usage is TRBJ1-2; 7 bases line up with TRBD1. CDR1 and CDR2 from the germline V gene are GTSNPN and SVGIG (reference sequence). The CDR3 is 13 amino acids. Trimming took 2 bases from V and 9 from J; bases not matched to a gene: 9.

The chain carries TRBV28 and TRBJ2-7; D is undetermined. With 7 bases removed from V and 0 bases from J, the gap between germline ends came to 10 bases. The CDR3 has 13 amino acids. In germline, CDR1 is MDHEN, CDR2 SYDVKM. The CDR3 coding sequence is TGTGCCAGCACCCCCCCGGGCTCCTACGAGCAGTACTTC. Encoded protein: CASTPPGSYEQYF.

This clone has a handful of counts. This sequence joins TRBV7-2 and TRBJ2-1; D unresolved. Germline-derived CDR1 and CDR2 are SGHTA and FQGNSA. The ends were cut back, 5 bases at V and 9 bases at J, with 17 bases in the middle. This CDR3 has 14 amino acids. CDR3 DNA sequence: TGTGCCAGCAGCCCTCCAAATAGAGGCGTTGAGCAGTTCTTC. It specifies CASSPPNRGVEQFF.

This rearrangement joins TRBV7-2 to TRBJ1-2; no reliable D call. V was clipped by 5 bases and J by 1 base, with 5 bases between them. Germline V gives CDR1 SGHTA, CDR2 FQGNSA. There are 12 residues in the CDR3. For the CDR3, the DNA is TGTGCCAGCAGCACCTATAACTATGGCTACACCTTC. This sequence encodes CASSTYNYGYTF.

This clone was recorded a few times. V usage is TRBV9 and J usage is TRBJ2-5, with 10 bases aligning to TRBD2. The better agreement between TRBJ2-7 and the DNA end casts doubt on the J call. CDR1 is SGDLS, CDR2 YYNGEE, per germline. The CDR3 covers 15 residues. The CDR3 coding sequence is TGTGCCAGCAGCGTAGCTCTAGCGGGAGAGTACGAGCAGTACTTC. Its protein product is CASSVALAGEYEQYF.

The V and J genes are TRBV7-9 and TRBJ2-3; D remains unclear. V lost 8 bases to trimming and J lost 4 bases, with 13 bases between them. This CDR3 contains 13 residues. Germline V gene sequence: CDR1 SEHNR, CDR2 FQNEAQ (reference sequence). CDR3 in DNA: TGTGCCAGCGAGTACCCAGGTGCAGATACGCAGTATTTT. As protein: CASEYPGADTQYF.

The V gene is TRBV2, the J gene TRBJ1-1; 7 bases line up with TRBD1. Germline V lookup: CDR1 SNHLY, CDR2 FYNNEI. This CDR3 contains 15 residues. J lost 5 bases, V lost 7 bases, and 13 bases had no gene match. CDR3 sequence: CASTGTAPWGTEAFF. Here the CDR3 DNA reads TGTGCCAGCACTGGGACAGCCCCTTGGGGGACTGAAGCTTTCTTT.

V and J are TRBV5-1 and TRBJ1-1; 7 nucleotides align to TRBD1. The CDR3 runs to 14 residues. Germline lookup yields CDR1 SGHRS and CDR2 YFSETQ. Losses at the gene ends were 4 bases for V and 4 bases for J; bases not matched to a gene: 7. Here the CDR3 reads CASSAQGDGTEAFF. The CDR3 bases are TGCGCCAGCAGCGCTCAGGGGGACGGCACTGAAGCTTTCTTT.

This chain uses TRBV30 with TRBJ2-5, with 11 bases identical to TRBD1. Germline lookup yields CDR1 GTSNPN and CDR2 SVGIG (reference sequence). V lost 2 bases, J lost 2 bases, and 4 bases stayed unmatched. CDR3 length: 15 residues. CDR3 protein: CAWSPGQGAQETQYF. The DNA for the CDR3 is TGTGCCTGGAGTCCAGGACAGGGGGCGCAAGAGACCCAGTACTTC.